Below are 29 T cell receptor beta chains sequenced from a single sample in a study of cytomegalovirus exposure and HLA in healthy donors. Use of 60 Vbeta and 13 Jbeta primers characterized the PCR. Profiled with immunoSEQ multiplex PCR; TCRdb holds only in-frame clones, not every one. The table includes 150,000 to 200,000 clones, roughly 80% detected once. Material for sequencing was PBMCs. The receptors were sampled from a female donor in good health and CMV-seronegative.

The J gene is TRBJ1-1, the V gene TRBV21-1. TRBV21-1 has pseudogene status. The CDR3 is 17 residues long. The CDR3 region has the DNA TGTGCCAGCAGCAAAGTAGCATTGACGCGGGACCACACTGAAGCTTTCTTT. Translated, it gives CASSKVALTRDHTEAFF.

The gene calls are TRBV11-2 and TRBJ2-2; D unclear. Germline V gives CDR1 SGHAT, CDR2 FQNNGV. The CDR3 covers 16 residues. Trimming shortened V by 0 bases and J by 2 bases, and 10 bases separated the two germline ends. For the CDR3, the DNA is TGTGCCAGCAGCTTAGATCGTAGCAGAAACACCGGGGAGCTGTTTTTT. Its protein is CASSLDRSRNTGELFF.

The chain employs TRBV27 and TRBJ2-3, with a tentative D call TRBD2 (6 bases). Germline CDR1 is MNHEY and CDR2 is SMNVEV (reference sequence). The CDR3 consists of 15 residues. Trimming took 5 bases from V and 0 from J, leaving 12 bases between them. This CDR3 is CASSPLADSTDTQYF. The CDR3 DNA reads as TGTGCCAGCAGTCCCTTAGCGGATAGCACAGATACGCAGTATTTT.

This chain connects TRBV28 to TRBJ1-2; D ambiguous. The CDR3 totals 15 residues. Trimming pared 3 bases from V and 5 bases from J, leaving 16 bases between. CDR1 is MDHEN, CDR2 SYDVKM, per germline. The CDR3 reads CASSFFGGSTYGYTF. The DNA for the CDR3 is TGTGCCAGCAGTTTCTTCGGCGGCTCCACTTATGGCTACACCTTC.

The rearrangement uses TRBV7-2 and TRBJ2-1; 10 bases agree with TRBD2. Germline values: CDR1 SGHTA, CDR2 FQGNSA. Trimming removed 5 bases from V and 10 bases from J; junction bases left unmatched: 2. This CDR3 comprises 12 residues. In DNA form, the CDR3 reads TGTGCCAGCAGCCTACTAGCGGGAGAGCAGTTCTTC. The encoded protein is CASSLLAGEQFF.

CDR3 protein: CASSFTTYEQYF. In DNA, the CDR3 is TGTGCCAGCAGCTTTACAACCTACGAGCAGTACTTC. The chain carries TRBV7-9 and TRBJ2-7, with no clear D. Germline V gene sequence: CDR1 SEHNR, CDR2 FQNEAQ (reference sequence). CDR3 length equals 12 residues. Between the trimmed V and J ends, which lost 3 bases and 2 bases, there was a span of 5 bases.

The chain carries TRBV30 and TRBJ2-7; perhaps TRBD1 as D (6 bases). The germline V and J ends were trimmed by 3 bases and 5 bases, with 8 bases remaining between them. The length of the CDR3 is 11 residues. CDR1 and CDR2 from the germline V gene are GTSNPN and SVGIG (reference sequence). For the CDR3, the DNA is TGTGCCTGGAGGCAGGGGCACGAGCAGTACTTC. It specifies CAWRQGHEQYF.

This clone was picked up a small number of times. V and J are TRBV7-9 and TRBJ2-5; D might be TRBD2 (7 bases). This CDR3 region has 15 residues. Between the trimmed V and J ends, which lost 4 bases and 4 bases, there was a span of 16 bases. Germline assignment: CDR1 SEHNR and CDR2 FQNEAQ (reference sequence). In nucleotides, the CDR3 is TGTGCCAGCAGCTCCACTTTTAGGGGGGGAGAGACCCAGTACTTC. It codes for CASSSTFRGGETQYF.

This chain uses TRBV9 with TRBJ1-2; possible D gene TRBD1, 5 bases. Deletions cut 3 bases from V and 2 bases from J, with 14 bases between. This CDR3 is 15 amino acids long. CDR1 and CDR2 (germline): SGDLS, YYNGEE. The DNA for the CDR3 is TGTGCCAGCAGCGCGGGGGTCCTTTCGAACTATGGCTACACCTTC. Its protein product is CASSAGVLSNYGYTF.

This CDR3 is CASSLGAGGPKDTQYF. The CDR3 DNA is TGTGCCAGCAGCTTAGGAGCGGGAGGGCCGAAGGATACGCAGTATTTT. J is TRBJ2-3 and V is TRBV11-1; 10 bases agree with TRBD2. Trimming at V came to 1 base and at J to 6 bases, leaving 7 bases not matched to a gene. Germline V gives CDR1 SGHAT, CDR2 FQDESV (reference sequence). CDR3 length equals 16 residues.

V is TRBV19 and J is TRBJ2-4; the D gene is possibly TRBD2 (5 bases). The germline V gene has CDR1 LNHDA and CDR2 SQIVND (reference sequence). CDR3 length: 13 residues. Trimming pared 5 bases from V and 6 bases from J, leaving 11 bases between. The CDR3 nucleotides are TGTGCCAGTAGTGAGGGTATGGCAAACATTCAGTACTTC. Amino acid sequence: CASSEGMANIQYF.

In its sample, this clone was seen once. J is TRBJ2-7 and V is TRBV6-1; D gene ambiguous. The CDR3 loop spans 14 amino acids. V lost 4 bases and J lost 4, with 14 bases in between. Germline V gene sequence: CDR1 MNHNS, CDR2 SASEGT. As DNA, the CDR3 is TGTGCCAGCAGTGGCCCGGGTTCCCTTTACGAGCAGTACTTC. Translated: CASSGPGSLYEQYF.

In this sample, this clone turned up a few times. The chain has TRBV25-1 and TRBJ1-1, with TRBD1 matching 11 bases. CDR1 is MGHDK, CDR2 SYGVNS, per germline. The CDR3 is 14 amino acids. The V and J ends lost 6 bases and 3 bases, in that order; junction bases with no gene match: 3. The CDR3: CASRQGQGDTEAFF. The CDR3 region has the DNA TGTGCCAGCAGACAGGGACAGGGGGACACTGAAGCTTTCTTT.

A few counts support this clone. CDR3 in amino acids: CASQTDQGNNEQFF. The CDR3 DNA reads TGCGCCAGCCAAACCGATCAGGGGAACAATGAGCAGTTCTTC. This rearrangement joins TRBV5-1 to TRBJ2-1, with D maybe TRBD1 (6 bases). The CDR3 length is 14 residues. Deletions cut 7 bases from V and 5 bases from J, with 16 bases between. Germline V lookup: CDR1 SGHRS, CDR2 YFSETQ.

The chain carries TRBV12-5 and TRBJ1-1, with D possibly being TRBD1 (5 bases). Trimming took 0 bases from V and 4 from J, leaving 12 bases between them. The CDR3 has 15 amino acids. Germline V gene lookup returns CDR1 LGHNT and CDR2 FRNRAP. The CDR3 loop is CASGLVWGQGTEAFF. The CDR3 DNA follows: TGTGCTAGTGGTTTGGTATGGGGCCAGGGCACTGAAGCTTTCTTT.

The V and J genes are TRBV9 and TRBJ2-7, with 11 positions matching TRBD2. The CDR3 spans 14 residues. The V gene end was trimmed by 6 bases and the J gene end by 5 bases; junction bases not matched to a gene: 7. CDR1 is SGDLS and CDR2 is YYNGEE in the germline V gene. In DNA, the CDR3 is TGTGCCAGCACCCGGACTAGCGGGTCCCACGAGCAGTACTTC. Translation gives CASTRTSGSHEQYF.

This clone was counted a few times. This chain joins TRBV14 and TRBJ1-3, with a possible D match to TRBD1 (6 bases). V lost 4 bases, J lost 0 bases, and 16 bases lay in between. Per germline, CDR1 SGHDN and CDR2 FVKESK. The CDR3 loop spans 17 amino acids. The CDR3 reads CASSPLRTATSGNTIYF. The CDR3 DNA reads as TGTGCCAGCAGCCCGTTAAGGACAGCAACCTCTGGAAACACCATATATTTT.

In its sample, this clone was seen a few times. The chain combines TRBV5-1 with TRBJ2-1, with 13 bases aligning to TRBD2. CDR1 and CDR2 (germline): SGHRS, YFSETQ. The V segment lost 4 bases and the J segment 9 bases; nucleotides outside the gene matches: 10. The CDR3 totals 16 residues. CDR3 residues: CASSPLLAGGEGEQFF. DNA of the CDR3: TGCGCCAGCAGCCCTCTACTAGCGGGAGGGGAGGGTGAGCAGTTCTTC.

V and J are TRBV4-1 and TRBJ2-3; 11 nucleotides agree with TRBD2. The CDR3 consists of 20 residues. J lost 4 bases, V lost 0 bases, and 15 bases had no gene match. CDR1 is MGHRA and CDR2 is YSYEKL in the germline V gene. The DNA of the CDR3 is TGCGCCAGCAGCCAAGATTCGGCAGGATGGACTAGCGGGTTCCCAGATACGCAGTATTTT. Encoded protein: CASSQDSAGWTSGFPDTQYF.

The V gene is TRBV6-4, the J gene TRBJ2-7; TRBD1 matches at 9 bases. V lost 5 bases, J lost 6 bases, and 5 bases stayed unmatched. CDR1 is MRHNA, CDR2 SNTAGT, per germline. The CDR3 is 13 amino acids. CDR3 bases: TGTGCCAGCAGTCCCGAGACAGGGGGCGAGCAGTACTTC. Protein: CASSPETGGEQYF.

The genes are TRBV7-9 and TRBJ1-4; 9 nucleotides match TRBD1. V dropped 3 bases and J dropped 8; count of bases not matched to a gene: 4. Germline values: CDR1 SEHNR, CDR2 FQNEAQ (reference sequence). CDR3 length: 14 amino acids. CDR3 residues: CASSFTGGAEKLFF. In DNA form, the CDR3 reads TGTGCCAGCAGCTTCACAGGGGGCGCCGAAAAACTGTTTTTT.

This clone is a singleton in its sample. This chain links TRBV18 with TRBJ1-5; 8 bases fit TRBD1. Germline-derived CDR1 and CDR2 are KGHSH and LQKENI. The V gene end was trimmed by 0 bases and the J gene end by 6 bases; junction bases not matched to a gene: 7. The CDR3 is 16 residues long. CDR3 DNA sequence: TGTGCCAGCTCACCACCGGGACAGGCGGTCGGTCAGCCCCAGCATTTT. Its translation: CASSPPGQAVGQPQHF.

The chain combines TRBV7-7 with TRBJ2-1; 7 bases are a match to TRBD2. The CDR3 extends over 16 amino acids. Germline CDR1 is SSHAT and CDR2 is FNYEAQ (reference sequence). The trim removed 4 bases at V and 2 bases at J, leaving 8 bases unmatched. The CDR3 sequence is CASSSIAGLPYNEQFF. CDR3 sequence (DNA): TGTGCCAGCAGCTCTATAGCGGGCCTTCCCTACAATGAGCAGTTCTTC.

The chain has TRBV11-1 and TRBJ2-3, with 11 bases matching TRBD1. J was trimmed by 4 bases and V by 7 bases; bases with no gene match: 7. Germline lookup yields CDR1 SGHAT and CDR2 FQDESV (reference sequence). This CDR3 comprises 15 residues. The CDR3 is CASTSGTGGPDTQYF. CDR3 bases: TGTGCCAGCACCTCCGGGACAGGGGGTCCAGATACGCAGTATTTT.

The chain combines TRBV7-9 with TRBJ1-1, with D hard to call. The CDR3 contains 16 residues. V was trimmed by 3 bases and J by 2 bases, leaving 16 bases between them. From germline, CDR1 is SEHNR and CDR2 FQNEAQ (reference sequence). CDR3 sequence (DNA): TGTGCCAGCAGCTTGCCTCCGAGGCCAAAAAACACTGAAGCTTTCTTT. Its protein product is CASSLPPRPKNTEAFF.

This rearrangement joins TRBV18 to TRBJ2-3, with TRBD2 identical over 10 bases. The CDR3 covers 15 residues. Germline V gene sequence: CDR1 KGHSH, CDR2 LQKENI. V was pared by 1 base and J by 6 bases, with 4 bases of the junction left unmatched. This CDR3 is CASSPLAGGDDTQYF. The CDR3 coding sequence is TGTGCCAGCTCACCACTAGCGGGAGGCGATGATACGCAGTATTTT.

This chain connects TRBV28 to TRBJ2-7; D is perhaps TRBD2 (5 bases). The CDR3 is made up of 14 amino acids. Looked up from germline, CDR1 is MDHEN and CDR2 is SYDVKM. The V gene lost 6 bases and the J gene lost 1 base, with 13 bases spanning the gap. The CDR3: CASSFLGESYEQYF. The CDR3 DNA follows: TGTGCCAGCAGCTTCCTCGGGGAATCCTACGAGCAGTACTTC. Complete variable domain (other parts from reference TRBV28 and TRBJ2-7): DVKVTQSSRYLVKRTGEKVFLECVQDMDHENMFWYRQDPGLGLRLIYFSYDVKMKEKGDIPEGYSVSREKKERFSLILESASTNQTSMYLCASSFLGESYEQYFGPGTRLTVT.

CDR3 in amino acids: CASSPRQGASYGYTF. CDR3 nucleotide sequence: TGTGCCAGCAGCCCAAGACAGGGGGCGAGCTATGGCTACACCTTC. The chain joins TRBV7-3 to TRBJ1-2, with 10 bases matching TRBD1. The length of the CDR3 is 15 residues. The V segment lost 5 bases and the J segment 4 bases; nucleotides outside the gene matches: 7. Per the germline V gene, CDR1 is SGHTA and CDR2 is FQGTGA. Full variable domain (rest looked up from reference TRBV7-3 and TRBJ1-2): GAGVSQTPSNKVTEKGKYVELRCDPISGHTALYWYRQSLGQGPEFLIYFQGTGAADDSGLPNDRFFAVRPEGSVSTLKIQRTERGDSAVYLCASSPRQGASYGYTFGSGTRLTVV.

The genes are TRBV6-5 and TRBJ2-2; D unresolved. Germline lookup yields CDR1 MNHEY and CDR2 SVGAGI. The CDR3 extends over 13 amino acids. V lost 0 bases and J 4 bases, leaving 3 bases between the germline ends. This chain's CDR3 is CASSYSSTGELFF. CDR3 bases: TGTGCCAGCAGTTACTCGAGCACCGGGGAGCTGTTTTTT.